This paragraph reports one T cell receptor beta chain. Its antigen is still unknown. One base away there is no much larger clone; base qualities are not given. All donors were healthy Caucasians. The twin cohort consisted of three pairs of female monozygotic twins, all aged roughly 18 to 29 years. RNA for TCR libraries was isolated from peripheral blood mononuclear cells. The data derive from a study of identical twins (dated by TCRdb to between 2015 and 2016). In terms of the full investigation: The study deep-sequenced TCR alpha and beta repertoires from monozygotic twins, unrelated adults of various ages and cord blood to test whether fetal clonotypes persist. Replicate twin experiments were performed at different times using different library preparation protocols to rule out contamination. Broader findings and caveats from the paper: Invariant T cells such as MAIT and iNKT could partly confound zero-insertion analyses, although diverse VJ usage argued against such confounding for most clonotypes. Because the same donors could not be followed over many years, the conclusions depended on cross-sectional statistical analysis. Recombination models systematically underestimated out-of-frame TCR alpha sharing in monozygotic twins but agreed with sharing between unrelated individuals. A weaker excess of twin sharing was found in beta out-of-frame sequences because the signal-to-noise ratio was lowered by fewer shared sequences. Compared with coincidental sharing between unrelated individuals, out-of-frame TCR alpha sequences shared between twins had an excess of sequences with low generation probability. Fewer insertions were carried by abundant cord blood beta clonotypes; a weaker similar trend was observed in young adult naive repertoires, while no such trend was observed in memory repertoires.

From the germline V gene, CDR1 is MNHEY and CDR2 is SVGAGI. Reading from cysteine to phenylalanine, the CDR3 counts 16 amino acids. Kept here is only the CDR3 DNA, which spans 48 bases and is read in frame from base 1. V is cut by 2 bases and J by 7 bases, and the space between the germline ends is 20 bases. The library came from 5' RACE. These reads were obtained on an Illumina HiSeq 2000. A universal primer binding site was introduced by template switching, and a unique molecular identifier was present in the final cDNA, enabling accurate counting of TCR cDNA molecules. First-strand cDNA for TCR alpha and beta chains was synthesized from specific primers in the conserved constant-segment region. To control for contamination, every cDNA library was double barcoded, receiving both a SMART-Mk sample barcode and Illumina barcodes. TruSeq adapter sequences and Illumina sample barcodes were added in two successive PCR steps. Sequencing of the TCR alpha and beta cDNA libraries was done on the Illumina HiSeq platform using custom primers. Concerning the study's data processing: MiGEC processed the raw reads to extract unique molecular identifiers, while MiXCR was used to determine the CDR3 positions. For each individual, recombination models were inferred using an EM algorithm with the repgenHMM and IGoR tools. Shared clonotypes were analyzed with the tcR package in R, and sharing was normalized by the product of cloneset sizes. Out-of-frame nonproductive sequences were analyzed to study raw recombination free of thymic and clonal selection effects. TCRdb itself trimmed the public reads at Q25 with fastp, ran MiXCR and retained productive beta chains. Rows with a matching CDR3 protein are joined into one entry that keeps the most common DNA and genes. It is TCRdb's table, rather than the study itself, that gives the V and J calls and clone size. In all, the sample holds hundreds of thousands of distinct CDR3 sequences, and roughly 20% of those were seen once. Under 15% of the sample is in the top ten clones.

Another study also made use of these data, one on T cells expressing NK-cell markers. In that second paper, the authors write: Roughly 8 donors provided sorted CD3+CD56+NKG2C+, CD3+CD56+NKG2C- and CD3+CD56-NKG2C+ T-cell subsets, whose TCR beta-chain repertoires were profiled. Among the eight sequenced donors, only one was HCMV-seronegative, while the other seven were HCMV-seropositive. To restrict sorting to alphabetaTCR-expressing T cells, an anti-gammadeltaTCR antibody was added in several experiments. For six donors, the dominant CD3+CD56+NKG2C+ clonotypes were among the top 10 CD8+ clonotypes and accounted for about 1.0-7.0% of CD8+ T cells. Those dominant clonotypes were again the most abundant among CD3+CD56-NKG2C+ cells in a few donors, at roughly 25-60.1%. Whether the expanded NKG2C-expressing T cell clones were specific for HCMV antigens was left unclear. Randomly selected healthy volunteers, three men and five women, were used as the eight sequenced donors. A commercial ELISA kit detecting HCMV-specific IgG in serum was used to determine HCMV serostatus. Bulk peripheral blood T-cell repertoires were additionally sequenced from unsorted PBMC for over 5 donors. MIGEC was used to demultiplex reads and group reads by UMI, and MiTCR was used to assemble and quantify clonotypes. To exclude erroneous sequences, any TCR cDNA sequence not supported by at least two reads was discarded. The tcR package was used for downstream repertoire analysis, with clonotypes matched between fractions based on CDR3 nucleotide sequence plus V segment. Antigen specificity was annotated against VDJdb with VDJmatch, allowing one amino acid substitution in CDR3.

This TCR was sampled from a woman under 30 in good health. Sequencing was performed on PBMCs. The rearrangement joined TRBV6-5 to TRBJ1-2; the D gene is possibly TRBD1, with 5 bases matching. The CDR3 corresponds to CASSYLGRGRIAGYTF. The nucleotide sequence reads TGTGCCAGCAGTTACCTTGGGAGGGGCAGAATTGCTGGCTACACCTTC.